The rows below give T cell receptor beta chains drawn from one sample of a study of beta chain features in type 1 diabetes. The method was immunoSEQ multiplex PCR; TCRdb's version includes in-frame clones alone and lacks a portion of them. The data contain a few hundred thousand clones, 20% of them singletons. Input material: naive CD4+ T cells from blood. These receptors all stem from a young woman in good health. Each CDR3 is given with its conserved first and last residue. The D gene is left open where the match is weak. The size field is filled for only some rows; it gives once, few, many or a size class.

d_call	v_call	clone_size	j_call	cdr3_aa	cdr3_nt
NA	TRBV5-1	NA	TRBJ2-1	CASSLGSGGKQFF	TGCGCCAGCAGCTTGGGGTCCGGGGGAAAACAGTTCTTC
NA	TRBV7-9	few	TRBJ2-7	CASSLDLTGSDEQYF	TGTGCCAGCAGCTTAGACCTAACAGGGTCGGACGAGCAGTACTTC
TRBD2	TRBV6-5	NA	TRBJ2-7	CASSSPGTSSYEQYF	TGTGCCAGCAGTTCACCCGGGACTAGTTCCTACGAGCAGTACTTC
TRBD2	TRBV30	NA	TRBJ2-3	CAWSSGLAGGDTQYF	TGTGCCTGGAGTTCAGGACTAGCGGGCGGGGATACGCAGTATTTT
TRBD1	TRBV15	NA	TRBJ2-1	CATSRGYGTGSEGEQFF	TGTGCCACCAGCAGAGGTTATGGGACAGGGAGTGAGGGCGAGCAGTTCTTC
NA	TRBV25-1	NA	TRBJ2-2	CASSAGGITGELFF	TGTGCCAGCAGTGCAGGGGGGATCACCGGGGAGCTGTTTTTT
NA	TRBV29-1	NA	TRBJ1-2	CSVVGADGYTF	TGCAGCGTCGTGGGGGCGGATGGCTACACCTTC
TRBD2	TRBV2	few	TRBJ2-7	CASSDLLWERGSNEQYF	TGTGCCAGCAGTGATCTCTTGTGGGAGCGGGGTAGTAACGAGCAGTACTTC
NA	TRBV6-6	few	TRBJ1-5	CASSYWGETEHF	TGTGCCAGCAGTTACTGGGGGGAAACGGAGCATTTT
NA	TRBV2	few	TRBJ1-5	CASRWNRDIQPQHF	TGTGCCAGCAGGTGGAACAGGGATATTCAGCCCCAGCATTTT
NA	TRBV29-1	few	TRBJ2-5	CSVEDWASRETQYF	TGCAGCGTTGAAGACTGGGCTAGCAGAGAGACCCAGTACTTC
TRBD2	TRBV4-1	NA	TRBJ2-7	CASSQEGSGGRHEQYF	TGCGCCAGCAGCCAAGAAGGCAGCGGGGGGCGCCACGAGCAGTACTTC
TRBD1	TRBV7-9	NA	TRBJ2-7	CASSSDRALSYEQYF	TGTGCCAGCAGCTCCGACAGGGCCCTCTCCTACGAGCAGTACTTC
TRBD1	TRBV4-3	few	TRBJ1-2	CASSQEEGGGGGAGYTF	TGCGCCAGCAGCCAAGAGGAGGGAGGAGGAGGGGGCGCCGGCTACACCTTC
NA	TRBV30	NA	TRBJ2-7	CAWSPPEQYF	TGTGCCTGGAGCCCTCCCGAGCAGTACTTC
TRBD1	TRBV19	few	TRBJ2-7	CASSIIGQGRDEQYF	TGTGCCAGTAGTATAATCGGACAGGGAAGGGACGAGCAGTACTTC
TRBD1	TRBV27	few	TRBJ2-7	CASRQGVYEQYF	TGTGCCTCGAGACAGGGGGTATACGAGCAGTACTTC
NA	TRBV9	few	TRBJ1-3	CASSPISGNTIYF	TGTGCCAGCAGCCCTATCTCTGGAAACACCATATATTTT
NA	TRBV18	NA	TRBJ2-5	CASSPIGQQETQYF	TGTGCCAGCTCACCAATCGGACAGCAAGAGACCCAGTACTTC
NA	TRBV7-9	NA	TRBJ1-2	CASRLAGNYGYTF	TGTGCCAGCAGATTGGCAGGGAACTATGGCTACACCTTC
NA	TRBV7-2	NA	TRBJ1-2	CASSPSSGYGYTF	TGTGCCAGCAGCCCCTCGAGCGGCTATGGCTACACCTTC
NA	TRBV5-1	NA	TRBJ1-2	CASSLDRSYGYTF	TGCGCCAGCAGCTTGGACCGTAGCTATGGCTACACCTTC
TRBD1	TRBV18	NA	TRBJ1-2	CASSPRTGGLTNYGYTF	TGTGCCAGCTCACCTAGGACAGGGGGCCTTACTAACTATGGCTACACCTTC
TRBD1	TRBV7-2	NA	TRBJ2-1	CASRKTGSSYNEQFF	TGTGCCAGCAGAAAGACAGGGAGCTCCTACAATGAGCAGTTCTTC
TRBD1	TRBV30	NA	TRBJ1-2	CAWRTPGQGAYGYTF	TGTGCCTGGAGGACACCGGGACAGGGGGCTTACGGCTACACCTTC
NA	TRBV6-6	NA	TRBJ1-1	CASTLYAGDTEAFF	TGTGCCAGCACCCTCTATGCGGGGGACACTGAAGCTTTCTTT
TRBD1	TRBV18	NA	TRBJ2-7	CASSADRVYEQYF	TGTGCCAGCTCAGCCGACAGGGTGTACGAGCAGTACTTC
TRBD2	TRBV30	few	TRBJ2-2	CAWRASGRSTGELFF	TGTGCCTGGCGGGCTAGCGGGAGAAGCACCGGGGAGCTGTTTTTT
TRBD1	TRBV2	NA	TRBJ1-1	CASSLDRRTEAFF	TGTGCCAGCAGTCTGGACAGGAGGACTGAAGCTTTCTTT
NA	TRBV5-1	few	TRBJ2-7	CASSLDVVSYEQYF	TGCGCCAGCAGCTTGGACGTAGTCTCCTACGAGCAGTACTTC
NA	TRBV27	few	TRBJ1-1	CASSSDRGTHEAFF	TGTGCCAGCAGTTCTGACAGAGGAACACATGAAGCTTTCTTT
NA	TRBV23-1	NA	TRBJ1-5	CASSQTHRALRNQPQHF	TGCGCCAGCAGTCAGACACACAGGGCTTTGCGCAATCAGCCCCAGCATTTT
TRBD2	TRBV4-3	few	TRBJ2-7	CASSHLAGGLNEQYF	TGCGCCAGCAGCCACCTAGCGGGGGGGCTGAACGAGCAGTACTTC
NA	TRBV11-2	NA	TRBJ2-7	CASSLGQSVYEQYF	TGTGCCAGCAGCCTCGGACAGTCCGTCTACGAGCAGTACTTC
NA	TRBV11-1	NA	TRBJ1-2	CASSPGDYGYTF	TGTGCCAGCAGCCCCGGGGACTATGGCTACACCTTC
NA	TRBV4-2	NA	TRBJ1-4	CASSQRTYEKLFF	TGTGCCAGCAGCCAACGTACATATGAAAAACTGTTTTTT
TRBD1	TRBV30	few	TRBJ2-1	CAWRDLGQGQGEQFF	TGTGCCTGGAGAGATCTGGGACAGGGCCAGGGTGAGCAGTTCTTC
TRBD2	TRBV14	NA	TRBJ2-2	CASSLFSGTTGELFF	TGTGCCAGCAGCCTGTTTAGCGGGACGACCGGGGAGCTGTTTTTT
NA	TRBV30	few	TRBJ1-6	CAWSSGKGNSPLHF	TGTGCCTGGAGTTCTGGTAAGGGGAATTCACCCCTCCACTTT
TRBD2	TRBV4-1	few	TRBJ2-7	CASSQEQPGGGEQYF	TGCGCCAGCAGCCAAGAGCAGCCGGGAGGCGGCGAGCAGTACTTC
NA	TRBV30	few	TRBJ1-1	CAWSPWGGAKAFF	TGTGCCTGGAGCCCCTGGGGAGGGGCCAAGGCTTTCTTT
NA	TRBV2	NA	TRBJ1-5	CASSEQGSDQPQHF	TGTGCCAGCAGTGAACAGGGGTCGGATCAGCCCCAGCATTTT
TRBD2	TRBV7-6	few	TRBJ2-3	CASSLSGVSTDTQYF	TGTGCCAGCAGCCTTAGCGGGGTTAGCACAGATACGCAGTATTTT
TRBD2	TRBV9	NA	TRBJ2-1	CASSVGGLAGTNEQFF	TGTGCCAGCAGCGTAGGGGGACTAGCGGGAACAAATGAGCAGTTCTTC
NA	TRBV9	NA	TRBJ2-1	CASSVAMSFDEQFF	TGTGCCAGCAGCGTAGCAATGAGTTTCGATGAGCAGTTCTTC
TRBD1	TRBV18	few	TRBJ2-5	CASSPDRAQETQYF	TGTGCCAGCTCACCCGACAGGGCACAAGAGACCCAGTACTTC
NA	TRBV27	NA	TRBJ2-6	CASSPSSGANVLTF	TGTGCCAGCAGTCCCAGCTCTGGGGCCAACGTCCTGACTTTC